These T cell receptor beta chains were read from a single sample in a study of blood T cell repertoires in COVID-19. Clones were read by immunoSEQ multiplex PCR, and TCRdb kept only the in-frame ones, dropping some. This repertoire shows 300,000 or so clones, roughly 90% found once; its top ten account for 2% to 3%. The material sequenced was PBMCs or T cells enriched from blood (not recorded which). The receptor source for this set is a man between 60 and 70 years old who had recovered from COVID-19. The CDR3 runs from the conserved cysteine through the conserved F or W. The order of the fields is D gene, J gene, clone size, V gene, CDR3 protein, CDR3 DNA. The D gene is left open where the match is weak. Clone size, where shown, is once, few, many, or a class for clones that have expanded.

.,TRBJ1-2,.,TRBV7-3,CASSFSPTTGNYGYTF,TGTGCCAGCAGCTTCTCCCCAACTACAGGAAACTATGGCTACACCTTC
.,TRBJ2-2,once,TRBV2,CASSERTTGELFF,TGTGCCAGCAGTGAGAGAACCACCGGGGAGCTGTTTTTT
TRBD1,TRBJ2-3,.,TRBV13,CASSSRGPGTDTQYF,TGTGCCAGCAGCTCCAGGGGGCCGGGTACAGATACGCAGTATTTT
.,TRBJ1-3,.,TRBV2,CASSENGRISGNTIYF,TGTGCCAGCAGTGAAAATGGGAGAATCTCTGGAAACACCATATATTTT
TRBD1,TRBJ1-5,.,TRBV12-5,CASDRDRGLVGNQPQHF,TGTGCTAGCGACCGGGACAGGGGGCTTGTTGGCAATCAGCCCCAGCATTTT
.,TRBJ1-6,.,TRBV15,CATSSAPSNSPLHF,TGTGCCACCAGCAGTGCGCCCTCGAATTCACCCCTCCACTTT
TRBD2,TRBJ2-5,.,TRBV7-9,CASSLAVSGQETQYF,TGTGCCAGCAGCTTAGCGGTTAGCGGGCAAGAGACCCAGTACTTC
TRBD1,TRBJ1-5,.,TRBV19,CASSIQGVQPQHF,TGTGCCAGTAGTATTCAGGGGGTTCAGCCCCAGCATTTT
TRBD1,TRBJ1-5,.,TRBV6-5,CASSYSTGGQPQHF,TGTGCCAGCAGTTACTCGACAGGGGGTCAGCCCCAGCATTTT
.,TRBJ2-7,once,TRBV5-6,CASSLGQASYEQYF,TGTGCCAGCAGCTTGGGACAGGCGTCCTACGAGCAGTACTTC
TRBD2,TRBJ2-7,few,TRBV6-4,CASSSTSGSVVSEQYF,TGTGCCAGCAGTTCCACTAGCGGGAGTGTGGTATCCGAGCAGTACTTC
.,TRBJ2-1,.,TRBV3-1/TRBV3-2,CASSPVLGGSYNEQFF,TGTGCCAGCAGCCCAGTCTTGGGGGGCTCCTACAATGAGCAGTTCTTC
.,TRBJ2-3,once,TRBV7-3,CASSPSTTDTQYF,TGTGCCAGCAGCCCTTCCACTACAGATACGCAGTATTTT
TRBD2,TRBJ2-7,.,TRBV9,CASSGSIAGVAEQYF,TGTGCCAGCAGCGGAAGCATAGCGGGAGTTGCCGAGCAGTACTTC
.,TRBJ1-2,.,TRBV11-2,CASSLGGRRSLGGYTF,TGTGCCAGCAGCTTAGGAGGACGGAGGAGTTTGGGTGGCTACACCTTC
TRBD2,TRBJ2-7,.,TRBV7-3,CASSKGLAGLFEQYF,TGTGCCAGCAGCAAAGGACTAGCGGGGTTGTTCGAGCAGTACTTC
.,TRBJ2-7,.,TRBV27,CASSFDRTYEQYF,TGTGCCAGCAGTTTTGACAGGACCTACGAGCAGTACTTC
.,TRBJ1-2,.,TRBV7-3,CASSLGQTLGYTF,TGTGCCAGCAGCTTAGGACAGACCCTAGGCTACACCTTC
TRBD2,TRBJ2-1,.,TRBV30,CAWSARTSGPNEQFF,TGTGCCTGGAGTGCGCGGACTAGCGGGCCCAATGAGCAGTTCTTC
TRBD1,TRBJ1-2,.,TRBV7-9,CASSLARQGASGYTF,TGTGCCAGCAGCTTAGCCCGACAGGGGGCGAGTGGCTACACCTTC
.,TRBJ1-3,once,TRBV9,CASSVGGVSGNTIYF,TGTGCCAGCAGCGTAGGGGGGGTCTCTGGAAACACCATATATTTT
.,TRBJ2-2,.,TRBV11-2,CASSLNRHIRGTGELFF,TGTGCCAGCAGCTTAAACAGGCACATCCGAGGCACCGGGGAGCTGTTTTTT
TRBD1,TRBJ2-7,.,TRBV6-5,CASTQGVPYEQYF,TGTGCCAGTACTCAGGGGGTGCCCTACGAGCAGTACTTC
TRBD1,TRBJ1-2,.,TRBV10-3,CATADRQGSGYTF,TGTGCCACCGCGGACCGACAGGGTAGTGGCTACACCTTC
.,TRBJ1-1,few,TRBV6-5,CASRRGQPNTEAFF,TGTGCCAGCCGAAGAGGACAGCCGAACACTGAAGCTTTCTTT
.,TRBJ1-1,once,TRBV18,CASSQQSTNTEAFF,TGTGCCAGCTCACAACAGAGTACGAACACTGAAGCTTTCTTT
.,TRBJ1-1,.,TRBV27,CASSLTRGGTEAFF,TGTGCCAGCAGTTTAACCCGAGGAGGCACTGAAGCTTTCTTT
TRBD2,TRBJ2-7,.,TRBV5-1,CASGREGLDEQYF,TGCGCCAGCGGGCGGGAGGGCCTCGACGAGCAGTACTTC
TRBD1,TRBJ1-4,.,TRBV5-6,CASSLGQGGEKLFF,TGTGCCAGCAGCCTGGGACAGGGCGGCGAAAAACTGTTTTTT
TRBD2,TRBJ2-7,few,TRBV25-1,CASSEYPSGSYEQYF,TGTGCCAGCAGTGAATACCCTAGCGGGAGCTACGAGCAGTACTTC
TRBD2,TRBJ2-7,.,TRBV27,CASRKTSGRPYEQYF,TGTGCCAGCAGGAAGACTAGCGGGAGGCCCTACGAGCAGTACTTC